Listed here are 27 T cell receptor beta chains from one sample, sequenced in a study of blood T cell repertoires in COVID-19. Method: immunoSEQ multiplex PCR; TCRdb's copy keeps in-frame clones and lacks some. The sample carries 210,000 or so clones, 84% recorded once. The sequenced material came from peripheral blood. The receptors originated from a woman aged 70 to 79 with active or convalescent COVID-19.

The chain links TRBV9 to TRBJ2-1; the match to TRBD2 covers 8 bases. The V gene end was trimmed by 6 bases and the J gene end by 2 bases; junction bases not matched to a gene: 7. The CDR3 totals 15 residues. CDR1 and CDR2 (germline): SGDLS, YYNGEE. The CDR3 DNA follows: TGTGCCAGCACCCGGGGGGGCCAAGCCTACAATGAGCAGTTCTTC. Its protein product is CASTRGGQAYNEQFF.

V usage is TRBV13 and J usage is TRBJ1-3; unclear D gene. Trimming took 2 bases from V and 3 from J, leaving 17 bases between them. The CDR3 spans 17 residues. Germline loops: CDR1 PRHDT, CDR2 FYEKMQ (reference sequence). For the CDR3, the DNA is TGTGCCAGCAGCTTAACCCCTCAAAAGTACATTGGAAACACCATATATTTT. Translation: CASSLTPQKYIGNTIYF.

The chain uses TRBV19 and TRBJ1-5; 8 positions agree with TRBD1. CDR3 size: 14 residues. Germline V gene data show CDR1 as LNHDA and CDR2 as SQIVND (reference sequence). Trimming took 10 bases from V and 2 from J; bases not matched to a gene: 7. The CDR3 loop reads CATAGGAGNQPQHF. CDR3 sequence (DNA): TGTGCCACTGCAGGGGGCGCGGGCAATCAGCCCCAGCATTTT.

This chain connects TRBV5-6 to TRBJ2-7; TRBD2 aligns across 10 bases. Per germline, CDR1 SGHDT and CDR2 YYEEEE. CDR3 length: 14 amino acids. V shed 4 bases and J 12 bases; nucleotides not matched to a gene: 13. The CDR3: CASSLLGTSEKPYF. CDR3 bases: TGTGCCAGCAGCCTTCTCGGGACTAGCGAGAAACCGTACTTC.

The genes are TRBV28 and TRBJ1-5; D uncertain. Trimming left V 5 bases short and J 6 bases short, with 14 bases between. The CDR3 loop spans 14 amino acids. CDR1 and CDR2 (germline): MDHEN, SYDVKM. The CDR3: CASSVGGFSQPQHF. The CDR3 DNA follows: TGTGCCAGCAGTGTAGGAGGGTTCAGTCAGCCCCAGCATTTT.

The chain carries TRBV6-5 and TRBJ1-5, with D perhaps TRBD1 (6 bases). Between the trimmed V and J ends, which lost 5 bases and 6 bases, there was a span of 17 bases. The CDR3 covers 15 residues. The germline gives CDR1 MNHEY, CDR2 SVGAGI. CDR3 nucleotides: TGTGCCAGCAGTCTTACACAGGGAGGGAGTCAGCCCCAGCATTTT. Protein product: CASSLTQGGSQPQHF.

The CDR3 sequence: CASSPSSGGYNEQFF. The CDR3 DNA sequence: TGTGCCAGCAGCCCGTCTAGCGGGGGTTACAATGAGCAGTTCTTC. V gene TRBV4-2 combines with J gene TRBJ2-1; TRBD2 agrees at 10 bases. J was trimmed by 4 bases and V by 4 bases; bases with no gene match: 4. Germline V CDR1 and CDR2: LGHNA, YNFKEQ. CDR3 length: 15 residues.

The sample holds one count of this clone. The V gene is TRBV12-3 or TRBV12-4, the J gene TRBJ1-2; D gene ambiguous. The CDR3 totals 13 residues. V was trimmed by 3 bases and J by 5 bases, leaving 10 bases between them. The CDR3 sequence: CASSFGRIYGYTF. DNA of the CDR3: TGTGCCAGCAGTTTCGGCAGGATATATGGCTACACCTTC.

The chain combines TRBV13 with TRBJ2-6; TRBD1 aligns across 7 bases. V lost 4 bases and J lost 0; bases outside the gene matches: 6. The CDR3 spans 17 residues. CDR1 and CDR2 (germline): PRHDT, FYEKMQ (reference sequence). The CDR3 DNA is TGTGCCAGCAGCTCCCGACAGGGCCGCTCTGGGGCCAACGTCCTGACTTTC. Amino acids: CASSSRQGRSGANVLTF.

The V and J genes are TRBV27 and TRBJ2-1; 7 nucleotides line up with TRBD1. V trimming: 5 bases; J trimming: 7 bases; junction bases outside the gene matches: 5. Germline V lookup: CDR1 MNHEY, CDR2 SMNVEV (reference sequence). The CDR3 loop spans 13 amino acids. CDR3 sequence: CASSGTASNEQFF. The CDR3 region has the DNA TGTGCCAGCAGTGGGACAGCGTCAAATGAGCAGTTCTTC.

The rearrangement links TRBV5-4 to TRBJ2-1, with D possibly TRBD2 on 6 matching bases. Germline V lookup: CDR1 SGHNT, CDR2 YYREEE (reference sequence). V was shortened by 4 bases and J by 7 bases, with 18 bases between the two germline ends. This CDR3 spans 15 amino acids. CDR3 sequence (DNA): TGTGCCAGCAGCACCGGGACTCGCCCCGGGAATGAGCAGTTCTTC. Amino acid sequence: CASSTGTRPGNEQFF.

V is TRBV2 and J is TRBJ2-6, with a possible D match to TRBD1 (7 bases). This CDR3 is built from 17 residues. V lost 6 bases and J lost 4, with 19 bases in between. Germline assignment: CDR1 SNHLY and CDR2 FYNNEI. The CDR3 region is CASRPLGGTAGANVLTF. CDR3 in DNA: TGTGCCAGCAGACCCTTGGGCGGGACAGCCGGGGCCAACGTCCTGACTTTC.

Here the CDR3 DNA reads TGTGCCAGCAGCTTGCCCCAAGGGACAGACTTTAACAATGAGCAGTTCTTC. This gives the protein CASSLPQGTDFNNEQFF. The chain joins TRBV7-9 to TRBJ2-1, with 7 positions matching TRBD1. J lost 5 bases, V lost 3 bases, and 13 bases had no gene match. This CDR3 region has 17 residues. CDR1 SEHNR and CDR2 FQNEAQ come from the germline V gene (reference sequence).

The V gene is TRBV28, the J gene TRBJ2-2, with D possibly TRBD1 on 5 matching bases. Trimming cost V 8 bases and J 6 bases, with 13 bases left between them. CDR1 and CDR2 from the germline V gene are MDHEN and SYDVKM. The CDR3 runs to 13 residues. The CDR3 DNA follows: TGTGCCAGCTTGGCAGGGTTAGCCGGGGAGCTGTTTTTT. Translating it yields CASLAGLAGELFF.

This CDR3 is CASSEYRTGLNTEAFF. CDR3 coding DNA: TGTGCCAGCAGTGAATACCGGACAGGGCTGAACACTGAAGCTTTCTTT. The chain links TRBV25-1 to TRBJ1-1, with 8 bases aligning to TRBD1. The germline V gene has CDR1 MGHDK and CDR2 SYGVNS. This CDR3 has 16 residues. V gave up 0 bases and J gave up 0 bases; unmatched junction bases: 3.

The J gene is TRBJ2-3, the V gene TRBV7-3; TRBD2 matches at 13 bases. The CDR3 has 18 amino acids. Germline lookup yields CDR1 SGHTA and CDR2 FQGTGA. V lost 1 base, J lost 4 bases, and 8 bases stayed unmatched. The CDR3: CASSLNLRTSGSADTQYF. As DNA, the CDR3 is TGTGCCAGCAGCTTAAATCTCCGGACTAGCGGGAGTGCAGATACGCAGTATTTT.

The chain has TRBV5-1 and TRBJ2-1; no clear D. V dropped 0 bases and J dropped 8 bases, with 18 bases sitting between them. Germline V lookup: CDR1 SGHRS, CDR2 YFSETQ. This CDR3 comprises 16 residues. DNA for the CDR3: TGCGCCAGCAGCTTGGGGCCTCCGCTAGTGCAAGATGAGCAGTTCTTC. Translation gives CASSLGPPLVQDEQFF.

The genes are TRBV20-1 and TRBJ2-1, with D possibly being TRBD1 or TRBD2 (5 bases each). The CDR3 consists of 14 residues. Trimming cost V 3 bases and J 4 bases, with 13 bases left between them. Germline V gene data show CDR1 as DFQATT and CDR2 as SNEGSKA (reference sequence). The CDR3 sequence: CSASGGADYNEQFF. In nucleotides, the CDR3 is TGCAGTGCTAGTGGGGGAGCGGATTACAATGAGCAGTTCTTC.

CDR3 sequence reads: CASSLSGYSGLDEQFF. The DNA of the CDR3 is TGTGCCAGCAGTTTATCAGGGTACAGCGGGTTGGATGAGCAGTTCTTC. The chain uses TRBV27 and TRBJ2-1, with a possible D match to TRBD2 (6 bases). This CDR3 comprises 16 residues. With 0 bases removed from V and 8 bases from J, the gap between germline ends came to 17 bases. Germline lookup yields CDR1 MNHEY and CDR2 SMNVEV (reference sequence).

The chain has TRBV12-3 or TRBV12-4 and TRBJ1-6, with D unclear. The CDR3 length is 13 residues. The V gene lost 5 bases and the J gene lost 8 bases, with 10 bases spanning the gap. CDR3 amino acids: CASSPTTDSPLHF. Written as DNA, the CDR3 is TGTGCCAGCAGTCCGACTACGGATTCACCCCTCCACTTT.

CDR3 sequence reads: CSVEDRAPGHLNTEAFF. CDR3 coding DNA: TGCAGCGTTGAAGATAGAGCACCGGGACACCTGAACACTGAAGCTTTCTTT. The chain employs TRBV29-1 and TRBJ1-1, with a tentative D call TRBD1 (6 bases). CDR1 is SQVTM and CDR2 is ANQGSEA in the germline V gene. This CDR3 region has 17 residues. V lost 0 bases and J lost 0, with 17 bases in between.

The chain combines TRBV9 with TRBJ2-2, with 10 bases that match TRBD2. Germline V gene data show CDR1 as SGDLS and CDR2 as YYNGEE. The CDR3 has 19 amino acids. Trimming took 4 bases from V and 3 from J; bases not matched to a gene: 15. The CDR3 DNA reads as TGTGCCAGCAGCCTTTACAATGGAGGGACTAGCGCGTACACCGGGGAGCTGTTTTTT. As protein: CASSLYNGGTSAYTGELFF.

V usage is TRBV18 and J usage is TRBJ1-4; D not resolved. The CDR3 is 14 residues long. The germline gives CDR1 KGHSH, CDR2 LQKENI. V was clipped by 3 bases and J by 3 bases, with 8 bases between them. In DNA form, the CDR3 reads TGTGCCAGCTCACCGACGGGATCTAATGAAAAACTGTTTTTT. It is translated as CASSPTGSNEKLFF.

The rearrangement uses TRBV3-1 (or the pseudogene TRBV3-2) and TRBJ2-1; TRBD1 matches at 9 bases. The germline V gene encodes CDR1 LGHDT and CDR2 YNNKEL (reference sequence). The CDR3 loop spans 16 amino acids. Losses at the gene ends were 1 base for V and 8 bases for J; bases not matched to a gene: 9. The CDR3 spells CASSQAFRTGDDEQFF. CDR3 DNA: TGTGCCAGCAGCCAAGCCTTTCGGACAGGGGATGATGAGCAGTTCTTC.

The chain joins TRBV6-1 to TRBJ2-1, with 9 bases aligning to TRBD2. The germline CDR1 and CDR2 sequences are MNHNS and SASEGT. After removal of 3 bases from V and 2 bases from J, the junction contained 14 bases not matched to a gene. This CDR3 has 19 amino acids. CDR3 bases: TGTGCCAGCAGTGAGGGGGTAGCGGGAGATTGGAACCCCTACAATGAGCAGTTCTTC. It yields the protein CASSEGVAGDWNPYNEQFF.

The chain uses TRBV28 and TRBJ2-6; no clear D gene. From germline, CDR1 is MDHEN and CDR2 SYDVKM. The ends were cut back, 6 bases at V and 4 bases at J, with 4 bases in the middle. This CDR3 region has 12 residues. In DNA, the CDR3 is TGTGCCAGCAGAAGCGGGGCCAACGTCCTGACTTTC. Amino acids: CASRSGANVLTF.

This clone appeared once. In DNA, the CDR3 is TGTGCCAGCAAGATCTCAAGGGAGCCGCAGTATTTT. It is translated as CASKISREPQYF. The chain carries TRBV2 and TRBJ2-3, with D possibly being TRBD2 (5 bases). The V end lost 7 bases, the J end lost 10 bases, and 15 bases lay between the germline ends. The CDR3 runs to 12 residues. Germline V lookup: CDR1 SNHLY, CDR2 FYNNEI.